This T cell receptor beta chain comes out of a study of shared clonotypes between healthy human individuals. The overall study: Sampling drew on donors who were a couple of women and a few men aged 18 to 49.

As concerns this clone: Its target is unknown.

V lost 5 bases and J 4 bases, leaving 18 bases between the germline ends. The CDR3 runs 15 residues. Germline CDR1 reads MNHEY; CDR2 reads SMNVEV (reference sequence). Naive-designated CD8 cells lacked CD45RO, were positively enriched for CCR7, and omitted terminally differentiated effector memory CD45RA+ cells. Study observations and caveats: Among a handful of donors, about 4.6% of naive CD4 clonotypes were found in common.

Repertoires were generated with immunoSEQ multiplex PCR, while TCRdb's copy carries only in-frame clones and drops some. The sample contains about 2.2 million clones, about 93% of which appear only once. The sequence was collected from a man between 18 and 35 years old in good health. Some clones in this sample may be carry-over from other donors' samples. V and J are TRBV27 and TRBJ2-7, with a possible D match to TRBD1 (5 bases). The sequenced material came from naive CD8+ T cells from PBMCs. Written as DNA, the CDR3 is TGTGCCAGCAGTCTCCTCCCAACGACAGTTTACGAGCAGTACTTC. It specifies CASSLLPTTVYEQYF.